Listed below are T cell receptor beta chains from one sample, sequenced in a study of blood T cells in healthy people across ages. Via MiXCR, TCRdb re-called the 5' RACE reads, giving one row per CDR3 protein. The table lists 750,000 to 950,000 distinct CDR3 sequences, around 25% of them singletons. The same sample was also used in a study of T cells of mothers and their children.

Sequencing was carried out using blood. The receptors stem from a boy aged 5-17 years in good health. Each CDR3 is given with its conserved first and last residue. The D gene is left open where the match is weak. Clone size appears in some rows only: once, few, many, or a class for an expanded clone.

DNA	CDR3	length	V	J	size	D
TGTGCCAGCAGCCCCTACAGGGGGCGCGCCACAGATACGCAGTATTTT	CASSPYRGRATDTQYF	16	TRBV7-3	TRBJ2-3	few	TRBD1
TGTGCCCGTGGGGCAGGGGGTCAGCCCCAGCATTTT	CARGAGGQPQHF	12	TRBV5-6	TRBJ1-5	-	TRBD1
TGCAGTGCTCACTCCGGGGGGGAAAAACTGTTTTTT	CSAHSGGEKLFF	12	TRBV20-1	TRBJ1-4	few	-
TGTGCCAGCAGCTTTAGTCCAGGGGTCATCATGAACACTGAAGCTTTCTTT	CASSFSPGVIMNTEAFF	17	TRBV5-5	TRBJ1-1	-	-
TGTGCCAGCAGTTACGGGCTAGTCTACGAGCAGTACTTC	CASSYGLVYEQYF	13	TRBV6-2/TRBV6-3	TRBJ2-7	few	-
TGTGCCAGCAGATTTCAGGGATCTAGCACAGATACGCAGTATTTT	CASRFQGSSTDTQYF	15	TRBV6-1	TRBJ2-3	-	-
TGCAGTGCTTGGCTGACTAGCGGGGGGTCTGGAAATGAGCAGTTCTTC	CSAWLTSGGSGNEQFF	16	TRBV20-1	TRBJ2-1	-	TRBD2
TGTGCCACCAGTGATGGGACAGGGAGAAATGAGCAGTTCTTC	CATSDGTGRNEQFF	14	TRBV24-1	TRBJ2-1	-	TRBD1
TGTGCCAGCAGTCGGGTCCGGAGCACAGATACGCAGTATTTT	CASSRVRSTDTQYF	14	TRBV12-3/TRBV12-4	TRBJ2-3	many	-
TGTGCCAGCAGTTTAGGGGAGTTAGATGAAAAACTGTTTTTT	CASSLGELDEKLFF	14	TRBV12-3/TRBV12-4	TRBJ1-4	-	-
TGCGCCAGCAGCGTGGACCGGGGGGTCTACGAGCAGTACTTC	CASSVDRGVYEQYF	14	TRBV5-1	TRBJ2-7	-	TRBD2
TGCGCCAGCAGCTTGTCCACTACCCAGGAGACCCAGTACTTC	CASSLSTTQETQYF	14	TRBV5-1	TRBJ2-5	few	-
TGTGCCAGCAGCCTCCGGGGACTTCGCACAGATACGCAGTATTTT	CASSLRGLRTDTQYF	15	TRBV11-1	TRBJ2-3	few	-
TGTGCCAGCAGTTCCCCGGGGGGCGTGGATGAAAAACTGTTTTTT	CASSSPGGVDEKLFF	15	TRBV6-5	TRBJ1-4	-	-
TGCGCCAGCAGCTTGGACGGCCACTCCAAAAACATTCAGTACTTC	CASSLDGHSKNIQYF	15	TRBV5-1	TRBJ2-4	few	-
TGCAGTGCTTTCGGGGGAACCGATACGCAGTATTTT	CSAFGGTDTQYF	12	TRBV20-1	TRBJ2-3	-	-